This TCR beta chain comes out of a study of T cell repertoires in cytomegalovirus infection. Study at large: Indications came from public TCR beta signatures; they pointed to CMV infection and to a matching HLA type. General study points: CMV-specific TCR beta clonotypes restricted by HLA-C dominated the ex vivo response.

TCRdb passed the reads through MiXCR, listing each CDR3 protein once. Among 130,000 or so distinct CDR3 sequences listed, 5.5% to 7% were seen once. This clonotype occurred a few times. What it binds is unknown. The clonotype comes from a human donor in good health (CMV status not recorded). Some clones in this sample may be carry-over from other donors' samples. The sample consisted of PBMCs.

This CDR3 is CSARGDGVRDTQYF. The DNA of the CDR3 is TGCAGTGCTAGAGGGGACGGCGTTCGAGATACGCAGTATTTT. The J gene is TRBJ2-3, the V gene TRBV20-1; D possibly uses TRBD1 or TRBD2 (5 bases each). Germline-derived CDR1 and CDR2 are DFQATT and SNEGSKA (reference sequence). The CDR3 consists of 14 residues. V was cut by 1 base and J by 5 bases, with 13 bases left in between.